Given below is one TCR beta chain in context. What it binds is not known. It was 150 to 250 ng DNA, 33,000 or so T cell genomes, that sorted-subset replicate PCRs used. TCRdb keeps only in-frame clones here, not all; method: immunoSEQ multiplex PCR. The sample holds some 700,000 clones; roughly 91% are singletons and the top ten take 34%. The V gene's germline CDR1 is SNHLY and CDR2 FYNNEI. V lost 6 bases and J 1 base, leaving 10 bases between the germline ends. This CDR3 has 13 amino acids. This entry belongs to a study of shared clonotypes between healthy human individuals. Findings and caveats of the study: Sorted-subset sequencing, rarefaction showed, was incomplete despite large depth.

Each donor was a Caucasian adult residing in Nashville, Tennessee. The rearrangement links TRBV2 to TRBJ2-7; D is unclear. Sequences were obtained from memory CD8+ T cells from PBMCs. Specified subset: CD45RO+ cells pooled with CCR7-negative TemRA cells. The clonotype originates from a man between 18 and 29 years old in good health. Some clones in this sample may be carry-over from other donors' samples. As DNA, the CDR3 is TGTGCCAGCAGCTTAGACCCATCCTACGAGCAGTACTTC. It specifies CASSLDPSYEQYF.